The rows below give T cell receptor beta chains drawn from one sample of a study of shared clonotypes between healthy human individuals. Sequenced by immunoSEQ multiplex PCR; TCRdb stores in-frame clones only, minus some. The sample shows about 640,000 clones, around 72% of them seen only once. The specimen was memory CD4+ T cells sorted from blood. Receptor source: a woman younger than 45 in good health. Both conserved end residues are part of each CDR3. The D gene is left open where the match is weak. Where a row states a size, it is once, few, many or the class of an expanded clone; other rows omit it.

d_call j_call v_call clone_size cdr3_nt cdr3_aa
NA TRBJ2-7 TRBV5-1 NA TGCGCCAGCAGCTTGTCAGCAACCTACGAGCAGTACTTC CASSLSATYEQYF
NA TRBJ2-2 TRBV7-2 NA TGTGCCAGCAGCTTAGGGACGGCCGGGGAGCTGTTTTTT CASSLGTAGELFF
NA TRBJ2-3 TRBV7-9 NA TGTGCCAGCAGCCCAGGCTATGGGGCTACGCAGTATTTT CASSPGYGATQYF
TRBD2 TRBJ2-1 TRBV6-5 NA TGTGCCAGCAGTTACCTAGCGGGTGTGAGGACGGATGAGCAGTTCTTC CASSYLAGVRTDEQFF
NA TRBJ2-7 TRBV28 NA TGTGCCAGCACCCGGGAATCTGCCTCGTACGAGCAGTACTTC CASTRESASYEQYF
NA TRBJ2-1 TRBV7-2 NA TGTGCCAGCAGCTTAGTAGCAGGCGGAAATGAGCAGTTCTTC CASSLVAGGNEQFF
NA TRBJ2-1 TRBV7-9 NA TGTGCCAGCAGCTTAGATTCAGGAGCCATCAATGAGCAGTTCTTC CASSLDSGAINEQFF
TRBD2 TRBJ2-1 TRBV19 few TGTGCCAGTAGCCTAGCGGAGGGAGCGTACAATGAGCAGTTCTTC CASSLAEGAYNEQFF
TRBD1 TRBJ1-2 TRBV28 NA TGTGCCAGCAGTTTGTCTGGACAGGAAATCTATGGCTACACCTTC CASSLSGQEIYGYTF
NA TRBJ2-3 TRBV11-3 few TGTGCCAGCAGTTTGGGGTGGCGTGATACGCAGTATTTT CASSLGWRDTQYF
NA TRBJ2-5 TRBV5-1 NA TGCGCCAGCAGCACCTCGCCGGAAGAGACCCAGTACTTC CASSTSPEETQYF
NA TRBJ1-2 TRBV7-2 NA TGTGCCAGCAGCGCCAGCCGTAGAGGGGCGAAGGGCTACACCTTC CASSASRRGAKGYTF
TRBD2 TRBJ2-7 TRBV5-1 many TGCGCCAGCAGCGGAGGGTGGGAGGGGAACTACGAGCAGTACTTC CASSGGWEGNYEQYF
TRBD1 TRBJ1-4 TRBV28 NA TGTGCCAGCAACGGACCGGGACAGGGTGGGGGAATTAATGAAAAACTGTTTTTT CASNGPGQGGGINEKLFF
NA TRBJ1-1 TRBV13 NA TGTGCCAGCAGCTCGGACCAGGGGACTGAAGCTTTCTTT CASSSDQGTEAFF
NA TRBJ1-2 TRBV4-1 NA TGCGCCAGCAGCTATCGGGCGGGGGTTAGCTATGGCTACACCTTC CASSYRAGVSYGYTF
NA TRBJ2-7 TRBV7-2 once TGTGCCAGCAGCTACTTGGAGTCGAGGGAGCAGTACTTC CASSYLESREQYF
NA TRBJ2-5 TRBV5-5 NA TGTGCCAGCAGCTTTTGGGGGCGAGAGACCCAGTACTTC CASSFWGRETQYF
NA TRBJ1-1 TRBV4-2 few TGTGCCAGCAGCCCCAAAGGAAACACTGAAGCTTTCTTT CASSPKGNTEAFF
NA TRBJ1-1 TRBV9 few TGTGCCAGCAGCACGACGGTGGAAGCTTTCTTT CASSTTVEAFF
NA TRBJ1-5 TRBV6-6 NA TGTGCCAGCACAAGAGCAGGGGCGTCCGATCAGCCCCAGCATTTT CASTRAGASDQPQHF
NA TRBJ2-7 TRBV19 NA TGTGCCAGTAGCGACAGGGAGGGCGAGCAGTACTTC CASSDREGEQYF
NA TRBJ1-2 TRBV9 once TGTGCCAGCAGCGTAGGTACCTATGGCTACACCTTC CASSVGTYGYTF
NA TRBJ1-2 TRBV7-2 NA TGTGCCAGCAGCCCCCCGCGAGGGGGAAGTGGCTACACCTTC CASSPPRGGSGYTF
NA TRBJ2-7 TRBV19 NA TGTGCCAGTAGTATATTTGGCAGCCTCTCCTACGAGCAGTACTTC CASSIFGSLSYEQYF